This TCR beta chain was sequenced during a study of tumor and adjacent non-tumor tissue in lung cancer. Per germline, CDR1 MGHRA and CDR2 YSYEKL. The V end was cut by 5 bases, the J end by 0 bases, with 10 bases between. The CDR3 contains 14 residues. The template was RNA from unsorted bulk tissue. In the case of this clonotype: The CDR3 end shows no conserved phenylalanine or tryptophan, and so a read error is likely.

The library came from three nested PCR rounds adapted from ARM-PCR protocols. Each CDR3 protein gets one entry after TCRdb re-called the multiplex PCR reads with MiXCR. The data contain approximately 75,000 distinct CDR3 sequences, roughly 73% of them singletons. The chain is built from TRBV4-1 and TRBJ1-2; D call uncertain. This clonotype originated in a woman aged 45-59 years with non-small cell lung cancer. Sequencing was carried out using lung tumor tissue. CDR3 DNA sequence: TGCGCCAGCAGCGACCCTGCAGCTAACTATGGCTACACCCTC. Translating gives CASSDPAANYGYTL.